These 9 T cell receptor beta chains share one sample of origin, sequenced in a study of blood T cell repertoires in COVID-19. Only in-frame clones appear in the TCRdb table, and some are missing; sequencing was by immunoSEQ multiplex PCR. The data show 130,000 to 150,000 clones, approximately 90% seen once. The material sequenced was PBMCs or T cells enriched from blood (not recorded which). These TCRs come from a young woman with acute COVID-19.

This chain uses TRBV18 with TRBJ1-2; a possible D gene is TRBD1 (5 bases). Germline lookup yields CDR1 KGHSH and CDR2 LQKENI. CDR3 size: 13 residues. V lost 2 bases to trimming and J lost 8 bases, with 12 bases between them. CDR3: CASSPEGVQGYTF. The CDR3 DNA follows: TGTGCCAGCTCACCAGAAGGGGTTCAGGGCTACACCTTC.

The V and J genes are TRBV7-3 and TRBJ2-3, with TRBD2 matching 8 bases. Germline assignment: CDR1 SGHTA and CDR2 FQGTGA. Germline trimming cut 5 bases from V and 0 bases from J; bases unmatched to any gene: 4. The CDR3 consists of 15 residues. The CDR3 nucleotides are TGTGCCAGCAGCGCCGCTAGCGGGAGCACAGATACGCAGTATTTT. Residues: CASSAASGSTDTQYF.

The CDR3 coding sequence is TGTGCCAGCAGATCCGGGACTAGCGGCTACAATGAGCAGTTCTTC. Amino acid sequence: CASRSGTSGYNEQFF. V usage is TRBV2 and J usage is TRBJ2-1, with 11 bases lining up with TRBD2. This CDR3 has 15 residues. With 6 bases clipped from V and 3 bases from J, the junction kept 4 bases outside the gene matches. Germline CDR1 SNHLY, CDR2 FYNNEI. Full variable domain (rest looked up from reference TRBV2 and TRBJ2-1): EPEVTQTPSHQVTQMGQEVILRCVPISNHLYFYWYRQILGQKVEFLVSFYNNEISEKSEIFDDQFSVERPDGSNFTLKIRSTKLEDSAMYFCASRSGTSGYNEQFFGPGTRLTVL.

The rearrangement links TRBV7-9 to TRBJ2-1, with 9 bases lining up with TRBD2. This CDR3 is 15 amino acids long. Germline V gene sequence: CDR1 SEHNR, CDR2 FQNEAQ (reference sequence). Germline trimming cut 1 base from V and 9 bases from J; bases unmatched to any gene: 7. The CDR3 loop reads CASSLGLAGTREQFF. The DNA for the CDR3 is TGTGCCAGCAGCTTAGGCCTAGCGGGAACGCGTGAGCAGTTCTTC.

In DNA, the CDR3 is TGTGCCAGCAGCCAAGGAGGGGCAGGGGACTATGGCTACACCTTC. This sequence encodes CASSQGGAGDYGYTF. J is TRBJ1-2 and V is TRBV4-2; possible D gene TRBD1, 6 bases. Trimming took 1 base from V and 3 from J, leaving 12 bases between them. CDR3 length equals 15 residues. Germline V gene lookup returns CDR1 LGHNA and CDR2 YNFKEQ.

The chain links TRBV5-6 to TRBJ2-2, with a possible D match to TRBD1 (5 bases). Deletions cut 6 bases from V and 4 bases from J, with 16 bases between. Germline V gene lookup returns CDR1 SGHDT and CDR2 YYEEEE. The CDR3 is 15 residues long. This CDR3 reads CASKPGLLVTGELFF. CDR3 DNA: TGTGCCAGCAAACCAGGGTTATTGGTCACCGGGGAGCTGTTTTTT.

The V call is TRBV15, the J call TRBJ1-1, with TRBD1 as a possible D gene (6 bases). Germline V gives CDR1 LNHNV, CDR2 YYDKDF (reference sequence). This CDR3 contains 17 residues. Between the trimmed V and J ends, which lost 0 bases and 0 bases, there was a span of 14 bases. CDR3 protein: CATSREGGAGVNTEAFF. The CDR3 coding sequence is TGTGCCACCAGCAGAGAGGGGGGGGCGGGAGTGAACACTGAAGCTTTCTTT.

V is TRBV7-2 and J is TRBJ2-2, with 7 nucleotides matching TRBD1. The CDR3 consists of 16 residues. V gave up 4 bases and J gave up 2 bases; unmatched junction bases: 7. The V gene's germline CDR1 is SGHTA and CDR2 FQGNSA. The CDR3 region is CASSWGTALNTGELFF. The CDR3 nucleotides read TGTGCCAGCAGCTGGGGGACAGCTTTAAACACCGGGGAGCTGTTTTTT.

The V gene is TRBV18, the J gene TRBJ1-1; D may be TRBD1 (6 bases). The CDR3 length is 15 residues. The germline CDR1 and CDR2 sequences are KGHSH and LQKENI. The V gene lost 3 bases and the J gene lost 1 base, with 12 bases spanning the gap. DNA of the CDR3: TGTGCCAGCTCACCCGTCATGACAGGGAACACTGAAGCTTTCTTT. Its translation is CASSPVMTGNTEAFF.